This T cell receptor beta chain was sequenced in a study of T cell responses to AZD1222 COVID-19 vaccine. Study-level results: Only after the peak T cell response were repertoires sampled. Increased Spike-specific TCR breadth and depth were observed after two AZD1222 doses. It was only five to seven AZD1222 recipients who were seropositive at baseline. CD4 TCRs linked to vaccination spanned spike, dominating at 160-218 and 743-854.

For this clone: As yet, its antigen is unknown.

The repertoire was sequenced with immunoSEQ multiplex PCR; TCRdb's copy has only in-frame clones and lacks some. The sample holds 180,000 or so clones, around 92% seen once. With 1 base removed from V and 0 bases from J, the gap between germline ends came to 16 bases. The germline V gene encodes CDR1 MGHRA and CDR2 YSYEKL. CDR3 length equals 19 residues. The source is an adult who received the AZD1222 COVID-19 vaccine. The chain carries TRBV4-1 and TRBJ1-6; tentatively, D is TRBD1 (5 bases). Source: peripheral blood, taken 28 days after the second AZD1222 dose. The CDR3 DNA reads as TGCGCCAGCAGCCAAGGGGGGACTCGTATTCGCTCCTATAATTCACCCCTCCACTTT. Amino acids: CASSQGGTRIRSYNSPLHF.